The T cell receptor beta chain described here comes from a study of T cell repertoires in ileal Crohn's disease. As for the study in general: Every patient was operated on for stricturing (roughly 61%) or penetrating (around 40%) complications.

Study outcomes and limitations: Clonal expansions were more frequent in active smokers than non-smokers at surgery. Every patient over 26.8% clonality showed endoscopic recurrence. Compared with CD4 T cells, sorted CD8 cells carried more expanded clones.

Profiled with immunoSEQ multiplex PCR; TCRdb holds only in-frame clones, not every one. The data contain about 1,800 clones, approximately 80% of them singletons. V lost 2 bases to trimming and J lost 3 bases, with 14 bases between them. This CDR3 is 16 amino acids long. Germline lookup yields CDR1 LGHNA and CDR2 YNFKEQ. Worth noting for this clone: Antigen unknown.

Sample: ileal tissue. The TCR was taken from an adult with Crohn's disease. V is TRBV4-2 and J is TRBJ2-1; TRBD2 might be the D (6 bases). The CDR3 DNA sequence: TGTGCCAGCAGCCAACAGCATAGCGGACTCTACAATGAGCAGTTCTTC. Its translation is CASSQQHSGLYNEQFF.